What follows describes a single T cell receptor beta chain. Unmatched junction bases numbered 11, after V lost 5 bases and J lost 6 bases. The CDR3 is 15 residues long. Germline V gene lookup returns CDR1 SEHNR and CDR2 FQNEAQ (reference sequence). Assay: immunoSEQ multiplex PCR; the TCRdb copy retains only in-frame clones and omits some. The sample lists tens of thousands of clones; around nine tenths were seen once. These data are taken from a study of T cell changes during pregnancy in multiple sclerosis. V usage is TRBV7-9 and J usage is TRBJ2-3; TRBD2 matches 7 bases. The sequenced sample was CD4+ T cells from peripheral blood mononuclear cells, obtained in the first trimester of pregnancy. The TCR originated in a female donor with multiple sclerosis, enrolled in a pregnancy study. The CDR3 here is CASSPGLADMDTQYF. CDR3 nucleotide sequence: TGTGCCAGCAGCCCGGGGCTAGCGGATATGGATACGCAGTATTTT. Drawing the rest from reference TRBV7-9 and TRBJ2-3, the complete variable domain is DTGVSQNPRHKITKRGQNVTFRCDPISEHNRLYWYRQTLGQGPEFLTYFQNEAQLEKSRLLSDRFSAERPKGSFSTLEIQRTEQGDSAMYLCASSPGLADMDTQYFGPGTRLTVL.